Each of the 5 T cell receptor beta chains below was sequenced from the same sample in a study of CD8+CD57+ T cells in acquired aplastic anemia (dated 2018 in TCRdb). Instrument on record: Illumina HiSeq 2000. Profiling of TCR beta VDJ combinations and CDR3 sequences used genomic DNA as the template. Clones were called with MiXCR by TCRdb after fastp trimmed the public reads at Q25, and only in-frame beta chains were retained. Each entry is one CDR3 protein sequence, shown with its most common DNA and genes. A total of approximately 45,000 distinct CDR3 sequences appear in this sample, over 60% of them only once. The ten top clones hold about a third of the sample. The material sequenced was sorted CD4+, CD8+, or CD8+CD57+ T cells (not recorded which) from PBMCs. The receptors stem from a human donor in good health, serving as a control.

The chain recombines TRBV19 with TRBJ1-3; D unclear. V was cut by 3 bases and J by 0 bases, with 6 bases left in between. The CDR3 extends over 14 amino acids. CDR1 is LNHDA, CDR2 SQIVND, per germline (reference sequence). CDR3 region: CASSILPSGNTIYF. The DNA of the CDR3 is TGTGCCAGTAGTATCCTCCCCTCTGGAAACACCATATATTTT.

The rearrangement links TRBV11-2 to TRBJ2-3; no reliable D call. V was pared by 4 bases and J by 1 base, with 12 bases between. Germline V gives CDR1 SGHAT, CDR2 FQNNGV. The CDR3 covers 15 residues. Here the CDR3 reads CASSSGELGTDTQYF. CDR3 nucleotide sequence: TGTGCCAGCAGCTCGGGCGAGCTGGGCACAGATACGCAGTATTTT.

This rearrangement joins TRBV5-1 to TRBJ1-1; 7 bases fit TRBD1. From germline, CDR1 is SGHRS and CDR2 YFSETQ. CDR3 size: 15 residues. The trim removed 0 bases at V and 6 bases at J, leaving 8 bases unmatched. The CDR3 reads CASSLGDRESSEAFF. CDR3 bases: TGCGCCAGCAGCTTGGGTGACAGGGAATCGTCTGAAGCTTTCTTT. The variable domain in full, completed from reference TRBV5-1 and TRBJ1-1, reads KAGVTQTPRYLIKTRGQQVTLSCSPISGHRSVSWYQQTPGQGLQFLFEYFSETQRNKGNFPGRFSGRQFSNSRSEMNVSTLELGDSALYLCASSLGDRESSEAFFGQGTRLTVV.

There are many counts of this clonotype. This clone may be a read error of a much larger clone one base away. The chain employs TRBV4-2 and TRBJ1-1, with D unresolved. Looked up from germline, CDR1 is LGHNA and CDR2 is YNFKEQ. Trimming pared 3 bases from V and 10 bases from J, leaving 12 bases between. CDR3 length: 12 amino acids. The CDR3 coding sequence is TGTGCCAGCAGCCACCTAACGGGTGGAGCTTTCTTT. Translated: CASSHLTGGAFF.

This clonotype was detected only once. The CDR3: CASSAQGPSYEQYF. In DNA form, the CDR3 reads TGTGCCAGCAGTGCTCAGGGGCCCTCCTACGAGCAGTACTTC. The chain links TRBV2 to TRBJ2-7, with D tentatively TRBD1 (6 bases). CDR3 length: 14 residues. Trimming took 4 bases from V and 0 from J, leaving 10 bases between them. Germline-derived CDR1 and CDR2 are SNHLY and FYNNEI.